The present entry profiles one TCR beta chain with its context. Its matching antigen is unknown. The germline V and J ends were trimmed by 4 bases and 3 bases, with 14 bases remaining between them. This CDR3 has 15 amino acids. Germline V gene data show CDR1 as LNHDA and CDR2 as SQIVND (reference sequence). This entry belongs to a study of PD-1 blockade in classical Hodgkin lymphoma. Regarding the study as a whole: Patients were excluded if nivolumab began under 1 year after ASCT (the autologous transplant). Newly diagnosed patients had baseline TCR diversity that was reportedly lower than that of healthy donors.

Only in-frame clones appear in the TCRdb table, and some are missing; sequencing was by immunoSEQ multiplex PCR. The sample contains some 11,000 clones, roughly four fifths of which appear only once. The time point here: cycle 4 day 1 (C4D1), after less than 7 weeks of nivolumab. Each of the patients experienced relapse following autologous stem cell transplantation, and their brentuximab vedotin exposure differed. The authors purified CD4+ T cells from thawed PBMCs by magnetic negative selection. The clonotype comes from a human donor with classical Hodgkin lymphoma. The sequencing here drew on CD4+ T cells from blood, taken before the fourth cycle of nivolumab. V gene TRBV19 combines with J gene TRBJ2-3, with D possibly matching TRBD1 (6 bases). CDR3 region: CASSNTGMRTDTQYF. Written as DNA, the CDR3 is TGTGCCAGTAGTAACACAGGGATGAGGACAGATACGCAGTATTTT.